This T cell receptor beta chain was documented in a study of cytomegalovirus exposure and HLA in healthy donors. The CDR3 consists of 10 residues. Germline assignment: CDR1 MNHEY and CDR2 SVGAGI. V was clipped by 8 bases and J by 4 bases, with 6 bases between them. Using immunoSEQ multiplex PCR, the repertoire was profiled, and TCRdb retains in-frame clones only, with some absent. The sample lists 100,000 to 150,000 clones, around 94% occurring once. Study-level findings and limits: A subsequent analysis found that TCR clusters from the first cohort also tended to co-occur in the 120 validation repertoires, with 90% to 95% of cluster scores above 0.

Concerning this clone itself: Its target is unknown.

This chain joins TRBV6-5 and TRBJ2-7; no reliable D call. This receptor was obtained from a woman aged 18-30 years in good health and CMV-seronegative. Sequencing was done on a sample of PBMCs. CDR3: CASGQYEQYF. The CDR3 bases are TGTGCCAGCGGTCAGTACGAGCAGTACTTC.